This T cell receptor (beta chain) was recorded in a study of T cell responses to AZD1222 COVID-19 vaccine. Here immunoSEQ multiplex PCR was the method, and the copy in TCRdb shows in-frame clones only, minus some. The sample comprises about 100,000 clones, 85% to 90% of which are singletons, and roughly a sixth rests with the top ten. The length of the CDR3 is 15 residues. With V trimmed by 0 bases and J by 6 bases, 7 bases remained unmatched. The V gene's germline CDR1 is SGDLS and CDR2 YYNGEE. The sample here was peripheral blood, taken on day 0 of AZD1222 vaccination. The sequence was collected from an adult in good health. This rearrangement joins TRBV9 to TRBJ1-1; TRBD1 agrees at 8 bases. CDR3: CASSVVGTGGAEAFF. As DNA, the CDR3 is TGTGCCAGCAGCGTAGTGGGGACAGGCGGTGCTGAAGCTTTCTTT.